This T cell receptor beta chain was sequenced for a study of T cells expressing NK-cell markers. Study summary: Sorted CD3+CD56+NKG2C+, CD3+CD56+NKG2C- and CD3+CD56-NKG2C+ T cells supplied TCR beta repertoires. Sequenced donors, eight in total, included seven who were HCMV-seropositive and one who was seronegative. Study results and caveats: In over 5 donors, dominant CD3+CD56+NKG2C+ clonotypes ranked among the top 10 CD8+ clonotypes. These clonotypes, the leaders elsewhere, also led the CD3+CD56-NKG2C+ fraction in several donors.

Turning to this clonotype: Its antigen remains unknown.

Looked up from germline, CDR1 is SGHNT and CDR2 is YENEEA. The CDR3 spans 14 residues. No DNA is given; TCRdb re-called the 5' RACE reads and lists each CDR3 protein once. The listing records about 550,000 distinct CDR3 sequences. J is TRBJ1-1 and V is TRBV11-3. The source material was blood T cells: a sorted CD56 or NKG2C T cell subset, CD4+ or CD8+ T cells, or bulk PBMC T cells (not recorded which). The origin of this receptor is a man in his late teens or twenties in good health. This CDR3 reads CASSSLYTDQEAFF.